The T cell receptor (beta chain) under discussion was sequenced for a study of T cell responses to AZD1222 COVID-19 vaccine. General study results and limits: Unmutated variant regions are reportedly targeted by nearly half of spike-specific TCRs. Researchers report vaccine-associated CD4 TCRs spanning spike, with dominance at 160-218 and 743-854.

On this clone: The antigen is unknown. Other DNA sequences within the sample encode an identical CDR3.

TCRdb keeps only in-frame clones here, not all; method: immunoSEQ multiplex PCR. The sample lists just over 150,000 clones, 85% to 95% occurring once. This CDR3 contains 11 residues. V lost 5 bases and J lost 4, with 5 bases in between. This clonotype was obtained from an adult who received the AZD1222 COVID-19 vaccine. Sequenced here: peripheral blood, sampled 28 days after the second AZD1222 dose. The chain couples TRBV12-3 or TRBV12-4 to TRBJ1-1; unclear D gene. The CDR3 protein is CASSLRTEAFF. CDR3 coding DNA: TGTGCCAGCAGTCTACGCACTGAAGCTTTCTTT.